These T cell receptor beta chains were read from a single sample in a study of blood T cell repertoires in COVID-19. The protocol was immunoSEQ multiplex PCR, while the TCRdb copy is restricted to in-frame clones and leaves out a portion. The sample lists roughly 230,000 clones; 90% were seen once. Sequenced sample: peripheral blood. The receptors were sampled from a woman in her sixties with COVID-19, enrolled during active disease. The CDR3 runs from the conserved cysteine through the conserved F or W. D genes are given only for firm matches. A row's size may be missing; if present it is once, few, many or a size class.

d_gene: TRBD1
j_gene: TRBJ1-6
abundance: NA
v_gene: TRBV9
CDR3nt: TGTGCCAGCAGCTTTCTAGGGACAGCGGATAATTCACCCCTCCACTTT
CDR3aa: CASSFLGTADNSPLHF

d_gene: TRBD1
j_gene: TRBJ1-1
abundance: NA
v_gene: TRBV4-1
CDR3nt: TGCGCCAGCAGCCAAGAGCCAGGGGGGACTGAAGCTTTCTTT
CDR3aa: CASSQEPGGTEAFF

d_gene: NA
j_gene: TRBJ2-1
abundance: NA
v_gene: TRBV4-3
CDR3nt: TGCGCCAGCAGCCAGGGGACCCAGGGGGGATCAAGGAATGAGCAGTTCTTC
CDR3aa: CASSQGTQGGSRNEQFF

d_gene: NA
j_gene: TRBJ1-1
abundance: few
v_gene: TRBV6-5
CDR3nt: TGTGTCGGACGGACTCTCGCTGAAGCTTTCTTT
CDR3aa: CVGRTLAEAFF

d_gene: NA
j_gene: TRBJ1-2
abundance: NA
v_gene: TRBV3-1/TRBV3-2
CDR3nt: TGTGCCAGCAGCCAAGATAGTTCGGGAGGCTATGGCTACACCTTC
CDR3aa: CASSQDSSGGYGYTF

d_gene: NA
j_gene: TRBJ1-6
abundance: NA
v_gene: TRBV4-3
CDR3nt: TGCGCCAGCAGCCAAGGGGCGAGAGATAATTCACCCCTCCACTTT
CDR3aa: CASSQGARDNSPLHF

d_gene: TRBD1
j_gene: TRBJ1-6
abundance: NA
v_gene: TRBV27
CDR3nt: TGTGCCAGCAGGGGACAGGTTAATTCACCCCTCCACTTT
CDR3aa: CASRGQVNSPLHF

d_gene: NA
j_gene: TRBJ2-5
abundance: once
v_gene: TRBV9
CDR3nt: TGTGCCAGCAGCCCCCGGACAGCGTATCAAGAGACCCAGTACTTC
CDR3aa: CASSPRTAYQETQYF

d_gene: NA
j_gene: TRBJ1-4
abundance: NA
v_gene: TRBV5-6
CDR3nt: TGTGCCAGCAGCTTGGCTCCGGGGGTAGGAGAAAAACTGTTTTTT
CDR3aa: CASSLAPGVGEKLFF

d_gene: NA
j_gene: TRBJ1-5
abundance: NA
v_gene: TRBV19
CDR3nt: TGTGCCAGTAGAGGGGTAGACAATCAGCCCCAGCATTTT
CDR3aa: CASRGVDNQPQHF

d_gene: TRBD1
j_gene: TRBJ2-6
abundance: NA
v_gene: TRBV6-2/TRBV6-3
CDR3nt: TGTGCCAGCAGTCCCGACAGGGGAACCGGGGCCAACGTCCTGACTTTC
CDR3aa: CASSPDRGTGANVLTF

d_gene: NA
j_gene: TRBJ1-1
abundance: NA
v_gene: TRBV5-1
CDR3nt: TGCGCCAGCAGCATGGCAGGGCGGAACACTGAAGCTTTCTTT
CDR3aa: CASSMAGRNTEAFF